Reported below is one TCR beta chain. Antigen unknown. The entry originates in a study of T cell responses to AZD1222 COVID-19 vaccine. For the study at large: Pooled together were second doses at about 4 or about 12 weeks.

CDR1 and CDR2 (germline): LGHDT, YNNKEL (reference sequence). The CDR3 runs to 15 residues. The germline V and J ends were trimmed by 4 bases and 5 bases, with 12 bases remaining between them. Findings of the study overall: The donor group comprised mostly white British people and more females; the analysis possibly underestimated clonal diversity. Spike-specific TCR breadth and depth grew following two AZD1222 doses.

Sequencing was performed with immunoSEQ multiplex PCR; in TCRdb, only in-frame clones are kept and a portion is missing. The table has about 120,000 clones, roughly 90% seen once. This clonotype was sampled from an adult in good health. Here the sequenced sample was peripheral blood, taken on day 0 of AZD1222 vaccination. This chain uses TRBV3-1 (or the pseudogene TRBV3-2) with TRBJ1-6; no definite D call. The DNA of the CDR3 is TGTGCCAGCAGCCTCAGCCCACAGAATAATTCACCCCTCCACTTT. Amino acid sequence: CASSLSPQNNSPLHF.